What follows is one T cell receptor (beta chain) and its context. Its antigen is currently unknown. Healthy bone marrow donors formed the donor group. The record originates from a study of cytomegalovirus exposure and HLA in healthy donors. About the research overall: Tens of millions of unique TCR sequences came from HLA-typed donors in an early release.

PCR amplification relied on 60 Vbeta primers (plus 13 Jbeta primers). Produced via immunoSEQ multiplex PCR; TCRdb's table is partial and in-frame only. Here the sample spans around 100,000 clones, 60% to 80% being singletons. General study results and limits: Reports credit the classifier with highly specific, highly sensitive diagnosis of cytomegalovirus status.

Source material: PBMCs. The source of this sequence is a woman younger than 35 in good health and CMV-seropositive.

As DNA, the CDR3 is TGTGCCAGCAGCTTAGAAGCGGGAGAGGCCGGGGAGCTGTTTTTT. Its protein is CASSLEAGEAGELFF. The chain employs TRBV7-7 and TRBJ2-2; the match to TRBD2 covers 8 bases. The germline gives CDR1 SSHAT, CDR2 FNYEAQ (reference sequence). The CDR3 runs 15 residues. Unmatched junction bases numbered 4, after V lost 1 base and J lost 6 bases.